This T cell receptor (beta chain) was documented in a study of shared clonotypes between healthy human individuals. CD45RO-negative, CCR7-positively selected cells formed the naive CD8 fraction, excluding terminally differentiated effector memory CD45RA+ cells. Profiled with immunoSEQ multiplex PCR; TCRdb holds only in-frame clones, not every one. The sample lists some 2.1 million clones; roughly 95% were seen once. V was shortened by 0 bases and J by 12 bases, with 5 bases between the two germline ends. CDR1 MNHEY and CDR2 SVGAGI come from the germline V gene. The CDR3 sequence is 10 residues long. What was sequenced was naive CD8+ T cells sorted from blood. The TCR was taken from a man between 18 and 29 years old in good health. The chain is built from TRBV6-5 and TRBJ2-5; no clear D gene. CDR3 in amino acids: CASSYSPEYF. The CDR3 DNA reads TGTGCCAGCAGTTACTCACCAGAGTACTTC.